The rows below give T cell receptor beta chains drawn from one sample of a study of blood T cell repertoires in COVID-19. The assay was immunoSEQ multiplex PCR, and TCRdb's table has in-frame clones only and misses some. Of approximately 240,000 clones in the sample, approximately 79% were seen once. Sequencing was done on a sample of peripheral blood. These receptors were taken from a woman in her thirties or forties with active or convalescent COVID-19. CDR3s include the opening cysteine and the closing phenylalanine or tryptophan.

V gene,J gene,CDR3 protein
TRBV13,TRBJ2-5,CASSKDSQETQYF
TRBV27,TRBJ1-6,CASSQGQGPFSPLHF
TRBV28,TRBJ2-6,CASSRPSGANVLTF
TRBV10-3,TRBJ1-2,CAISGGEGANYGYTF
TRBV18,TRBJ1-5,CASSAQGTPSNQPQHF
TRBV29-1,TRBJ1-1,CSVPTGIPEAFF
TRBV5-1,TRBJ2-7,CASSSQGTSYEQYF
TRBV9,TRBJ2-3,CASSTNLASSTDTQYF
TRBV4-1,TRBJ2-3,CASSQGQSTDTQYF
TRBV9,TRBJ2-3,CASSVGGGAFTDTQYF
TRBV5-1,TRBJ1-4,CASSLIGQSTNEKLFF
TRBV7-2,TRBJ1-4,CASSLVWAEGEKLFF
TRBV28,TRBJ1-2,CASQTDPNYGYTF
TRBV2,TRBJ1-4,CASSEGTDDEKLFF
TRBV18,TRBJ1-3,CASSRDMSGNTIYF
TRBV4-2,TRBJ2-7,CASSQERAGSSYEQYF
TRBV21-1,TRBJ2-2,CASIPGTESTGELFF
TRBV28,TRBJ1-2,CASSASSGAGQFYGYTF
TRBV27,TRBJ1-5,CASSRRDRGEPQHF
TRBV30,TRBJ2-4,CAWSVWGDIQYF
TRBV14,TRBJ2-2,CASSLLLGLGGNTGELFF
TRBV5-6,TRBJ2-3,CASSFTATDTQYF
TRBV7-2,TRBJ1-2,CASRPAGSSNYGYTF
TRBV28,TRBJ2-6,CASSLSGANVLTF
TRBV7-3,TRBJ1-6,CASQTATLSPLHF
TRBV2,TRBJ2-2,CASRGVRGRTGELFF
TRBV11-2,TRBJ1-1,CASSLAGEYTEAFF
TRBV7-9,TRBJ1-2,CASSFIEQGNNYGYTF
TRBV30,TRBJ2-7,CAWSVVGTGVGQYF
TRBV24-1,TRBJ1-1,CAPDRGRGAFF
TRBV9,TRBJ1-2,CASRGSRNYGYTF
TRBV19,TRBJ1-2,CASSIDHWQAGGYTF
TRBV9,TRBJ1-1,CASSVGQVIRGTEAFF
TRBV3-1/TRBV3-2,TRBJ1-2,CASSLRTRLSNYGYTF
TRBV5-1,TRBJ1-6,CASSLATAPGQGSPLHF
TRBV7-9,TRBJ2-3,CASSLSSLAGVADTQYF
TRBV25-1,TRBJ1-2,CASSDRYNGYTF
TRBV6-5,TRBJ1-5,CASSYSGGNNQPQHF
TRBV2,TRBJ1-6,CASRGTGFNSPLHF
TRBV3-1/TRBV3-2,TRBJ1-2,CASSQDARSYGYTF
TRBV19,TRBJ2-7,CASSIGNGGEQYF
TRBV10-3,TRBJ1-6,CAISGPGTANSPLHF
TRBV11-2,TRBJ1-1,CASTQDRIAEAFF
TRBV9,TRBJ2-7,CASSGPSHEQYF
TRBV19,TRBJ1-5,CASSTGTGHNQPQHF
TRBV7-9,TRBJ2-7,CASSQAQGSQYF
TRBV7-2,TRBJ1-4,CASSLGGGKVEKLFF
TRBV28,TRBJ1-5,CASSTTAYSNQPQHF
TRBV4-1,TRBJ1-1,CASSHATPGQREAFF
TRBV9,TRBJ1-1,CASSAGGHGGGGTEAFF
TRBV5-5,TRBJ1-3,CASSSYQTGNTIYF
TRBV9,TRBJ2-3,CASSEGLDTQYF
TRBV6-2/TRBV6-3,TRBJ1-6,CASSRDSGPNSPLHF
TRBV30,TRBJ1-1,CAWVDFSEAFF
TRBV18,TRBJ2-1,CASSPATSGGNEQFF